These 30 T cell receptor beta chains were sequenced from one sample in a study of T-cell memory formation after mild COVID-19. Each CDR3 protein gets one entry after TCRdb re-called the 5' RACE reads with MiXCR. The sample records about 560,000 distinct CDR3 sequences, less than 25% being singletons. Sequencing used PBMCs or a T cell subset sorted from them (not recorded which). These receptors were taken from an adult woman who had mild COVID-19 (a few samples of this study predate the infection). Cell type and time point are not known.

This chain uses TRBV5-6 with TRBJ1-5; the D gene is possibly TRBD1 (6 bases). The CDR3 covers 14 residues. V was trimmed by 4 bases and J by 3 bases, leaving 11 bases between them. Germline loops: CDR1 SGHDT, CDR2 YYEEEE. The CDR3 sequence is CASSMTGVNQPQHF. The CDR3 DNA follows: TGTGCCAGCAGCATGACAGGTGTCAATCAGCCCCAGCATTTT.

The chain couples TRBV7-3 to TRBJ1-1, with 7 bases aligning to TRBD1. The CDR3 length is 14 residues. The germline gives CDR1 SGHTA, CDR2 FQGTGA. J was trimmed by 3 bases and V by 2 bases; bases with no gene match: 3. The CDR3 coding sequence is TGTGCCAGCAGCTTACGGGACAGAGACACTGAAGCTTTCTTT. It yields the protein CASSLRDRDTEAFF.

The chain has TRBV7-8 and TRBJ2-5; D remains unclear. Germline assignment: CDR1 SGHVS and CDR2 FQNEAQ. V lost 5 bases to trimming and J lost 3 bases, with 10 bases between them. CDR3 length: 13 residues. DNA for the CDR3: TGTGCCAGCAGCCACTGGACCGAAGAGACCCAGTACTTC. Translation: CASSHWTEETQYF.

This clonotype was found a few times. The chain links TRBV19 to TRBJ2-3; 8 nucleotides match TRBD2. The CDR3 runs 14 residues. CDR1 is LNHDA and CDR2 is SQIVND in the germline V gene (reference sequence). After removal of 4 bases from V and 7 bases from J, the junction contained 7 bases not matched to a gene. The DNA of the CDR3 is TGTGCCAGTAGTACCGCGACGGGAGGGTATACGCAGTATTTT. It is translated as CASSTATGGYTQYF. The full variable domain, its missing parts supplied by reference TRBV19 and TRBJ2-3, is DGGITQSPKYLFRKEGQNVTLSCEQNLNHDAMYWYRQDPGQGLRLIYYSQIVNDFQKGDIAEGYSVSREKKESFPLTVTSAQKNPTAFYLCASSTATGGYTQYFGPGTRLTVL.

This clonotype was detected only a few times. The junction departs from germline at one end; a sequencing error may be responsible. The DNA for the CDR3 is TGCGCCAGCAGCCTCCGAGGGGGACAGGGGACGCGCTTC. It encodes CASSLRGGQGTRF. This chain uses TRBV5-1 with TRBJ2-7; TRBD1 matches 10 bases. This CDR3 is 13 amino acids long. CDR1 is SGHRS, CDR2 YFSETQ, per germline.

This chain joins TRBV6-5 and TRBJ1-3; D is unclear. CDR1 and CDR2 (germline): MNHEY, SVGAGI. The CDR3 sequence is 13 residues long. V was clipped by 6 bases and J by 4 bases, with 10 bases between them. Here the CDR3 reads CASSPRLGNTIYF. In DNA form, the CDR3 reads TGTGCCAGCAGCCCCCGACTAGGAAACACCATATATTTT.

This clonotype was seen ten or more times. The rearrangement links TRBV5-1 to TRBJ2-1; 14 bases are a match to TRBD2. Germline CDR1 and CDR2: SGHRS and YFSETQ. V was clipped by 5 bases and J by 2 bases; unmatched bases: 6. The CDR3 length is 17 residues. The CDR3 region is CASRGTSGRGTYNEQFF. Here the CDR3 DNA reads TGCGCCAGCAGGGGGACTAGCGGGAGAGGAACCTACAATGAGCAGTTCTTC.

V usage is TRBV25-1 and J usage is TRBJ1-4; no clear D. The CDR3 is 16 residues long. Germline V gene data show CDR1 as MGHDK and CDR2 as SYGVNS. The V gene lost 4 bases and the J gene lost 0 bases, with 12 bases spanning the gap. Here the CDR3 reads CASSASTRATNEKLFF. CDR3 bases: TGTGCCAGCAGTGCCTCAACGAGGGCAACTAATGAAAAACTGTTTTTT.

Ten or more counts support this clonotype. V usage is TRBV24-1 and J usage is TRBJ2-1; TRBD2 is a possible D gene (6 bases). This CDR3 is built from 16 residues. The germline gives CDR1 KGHDR, CDR2 SFDVKD. Trimming stripped 3 bases from V and 4 bases from J, with 15 bases between. The CDR3 is CATSDLPSGPYNEQFF. Written as DNA, the CDR3 is TGTGCCACCAGTGATCTCCCCAGCGGGCCTTACAATGAGCAGTTCTTC.

The rearrangement uses TRBV2 and TRBJ2-3, with 8 bases matching TRBD2. The CDR3 spans 15 residues. After removal of 3 bases from V and 6 bases from J, the junction contained 8 bases not matched to a gene. CDR1 is SNHLY, CDR2 FYNNEI, per germline. The CDR3 sequence: CASSDVAGGKDTQYF. The CDR3 DNA sequence: TGTGCCAGCAGTGATGTTGCGGGGGGCAAGGATACGCAGTATTTT. Complete variable domain (other parts from reference TRBV2 and TRBJ2-3): EPEVTQTPSHQVTQMGQEVILRCVPISNHLYFYWYRQILGQKVEFLVSFYNNEISEKSEIFDDQFSVERPDGSNFTLKIRSTKLEDSAMYFCASSDVAGGKDTQYFGPGTRLTVL.

V gene TRBV18 combines with J gene TRBJ2-5; the match to TRBD2 covers 14 bases. CDR3 length: 19 residues. The V gene's germline CDR1 is KGHSH and CDR2 LQKENI. Trimming cost V 3 bases and J 5 bases; bases outside gene matches: 14. CDR3 sequence (DNA): TGTGCCAGCTCACCTCCCACCGGGACTAGCGGGAGCCGTGGTGAGACCCAGTACTTC. It translates to CASSPPTGTSGSRGETQYF. The full variable domain, in which reference TRBV18 and TRBJ2-5 provide the parts outside the CDR3, is NAGVMQNPRHLVRRRGQEARLRCSPMKGHSHVYWYRQLPEEGLKFMVYLQKENIIDESGMPKERFSAEFPKEGPSILRIQQVVRGDSAAYFCASSPPTGTSGSRGETQYFGPGTRLLVL.

This clonotype was found a few times. The chain joins TRBV3-1 to TRBJ2-1, with 10 bases lining up with TRBD2. The germline gives CDR1 LGHDT, CDR2 YNNKEL (reference sequence). The CDR3 spans 17 residues. V gave up 4 bases and J gave up 7 bases; unmatched junction bases: 13. CDR3 DNA sequence: TGTGCCAGCAGCCGATTACTAGCGGGAATTGTCAGGAATGAGCAGTTCTTC. Its protein is CASSRLLAGIVRNEQFF.

This clonotype was picked up a small number of times. The chain carries TRBV19 and TRBJ1-5; a possible D gene is TRBD1 (5 bases). V shed 5 bases and J shed 0 bases, with 8 bases lying between them. Germline V gene lookup returns CDR1 LNHDA and CDR2 SQIVND (reference sequence). The CDR3 totals 14 residues. CDR3 residues: CASSRGDSNQPQHF. The DNA of the CDR3 is TGTGCCAGTAGTCGGGGGGATAGCAATCAGCCCCAGCATTTT.

This clonotype was observed a single time. The junction differs from germline at one of its ends, possibly a read error. This chain links TRBV18 with TRBJ1-2, with TRBD1 matching over 7 bases. The CDR3 totals 15 residues. CDR1 and CDR2 from the germline V gene are KGHSH and LQKENI. CDR3: CASSPRDRTNYGFTF. For the CDR3, the DNA is TGTGCCAGCTCACCTCGGGACAGAACTAACTATGGCTTCACCTTC.

This clonotype turned up a few times. The V gene is TRBV20-1, the J gene TRBJ2-5; the D gene is possibly TRBD1 (5 bases). CDR3 size: 12 residues. Germline CDR1 and CDR2: DFQATT and SNEGSKA (reference sequence). Trimming took off 6 bases at V and 5 bases at J, with 13 bases between the two ends. The CDR3 DNA reads TGCAGTGCACCCCGACAGAGGGAGACCCAGTACTTC. Protein product: CSAPRQRETQYF.

In this sample, this clonotype turned up many times. The chain links TRBV7-9 to TRBJ2-7; D is uncertain. The V gene lost 1 base and the J gene lost 5 bases, with 9 bases spanning the gap. Per the germline V gene, CDR1 is SEHNR and CDR2 is FQNEAQ (reference sequence). The CDR3 has 13 residues. CDR3 sequence (DNA): TGTGCCAGCAGCTTAGACCCCACGGACGAGCAGTACTTC. Its protein product is CASSLDPTDEQYF.

J is TRBJ2-1 and V is TRBV12-3 or TRBV12-4, with a possible D match to TRBD1 (6 bases). V lost 2 bases and J 6 bases, leaving 17 bases between the germline ends. The CDR3 covers 16 residues. The chain's CDR3 is CASSLREGIGGNEQFF. CDR3 in DNA: TGTGCCAGCAGTTTAAGGGAAGGGATAGGGGGCAATGAGCAGTTCTTC.

The chain recombines TRBV5-1 with TRBJ2-1, with 11 bases fitting TRBD2. Looked up from germline, CDR1 is SGHRS and CDR2 is YFSETQ. The CDR3 covers 16 residues. Trimming took 1 base from V and 6 from J; bases not matched to a gene: 6. The CDR3 loop is CASSLIWTSGPNEQFF. Written as DNA, the CDR3 is TGCGCCAGCAGCTTGATTTGGACTAGCGGGCCCAATGAGCAGTTCTTC.

This chain joins TRBV7-2 and TRBJ2-7, with D possibly being TRBD2 (6 bases). This CDR3 has 15 residues. V lost 4 bases, J lost 2 bases, and 15 bases lay in between. The germline gives CDR1 SGHTA, CDR2 FQGNSA. The CDR3 sequence is CASSYRVSGTYEQYF. The CDR3 region has the DNA TGTGCCAGCAGCTACCGGGTTAGCGGAACCTACGAGCAGTACTTC.

The chain has TRBV5-1 and TRBJ1-2; D possibly corresponds to TRBD1 (5 bases). V lost 3 bases to trimming and J lost 2 bases, with 29 bases between them. The CDR3 covers 20 residues. CDR1 is SGHRS, CDR2 YFSETQ, per germline. DNA for the CDR3: TGCGCCAGCAGCTCCCGGGACCCCTTTTCGGGGTCTAATTTAAACTATGGCTACACCTTC. Protein: CASSSRDPFSGSNLNYGYTF.

The rearrangement joins TRBV6-1 to TRBJ2-7, with 9 positions matching TRBD1. CDR1 is MNHNS, CDR2 SASEGT, per germline. The CDR3 extends over 14 amino acids. The V gene end was trimmed by 2 bases and the J gene end by 4 bases; junction bases not matched to a gene: 3. The CDR3 bases are TGTGCCAGCAGTGAAAAGGACAGGGGTTACGAGCAGTACTTC. The encoded protein is CASSEKDRGYEQYF.

The chain links TRBV12-3 or TRBV12-4 to TRBJ2-3; possibly TRBD2 for D (6 bases). The V gene lost 5 bases and the J gene lost 6 bases, with 15 bases spanning the gap. This CDR3 spans 14 amino acids. Written as DNA, the CDR3 is TGTGCCAGCAGTCCCTCGGGAGTTTCGGATACGCAGTATTTT. Protein sequence: CASSPSGVSDTQYF.

This clonotype was counted at least ten times. The DNA of the CDR3 is TGTGCCAGCAGTTCCCGGGACAGGGGCCATGGCTACACCTTC. Encoded protein: CASSSRDRGHGYTF. The chain combines TRBV6-5 with TRBJ1-2; 10 bases line up with TRBD1. J was trimmed by 6 bases and V by 4 bases; bases with no gene match: 5. The germline gives CDR1 MNHEY, CDR2 SVGAGI. This CDR3 region has 14 residues.

The genes are TRBV19 and TRBJ2-3; D not resolved. CDR1 is LNHDA, CDR2 SQIVND, per germline (reference sequence). Trimming took off 1 base at V and 4 bases at J, with 12 bases between the two ends. This CDR3 is built from 15 residues. The CDR3 reads CASSIGTSGADTQYF. CDR3 nucleotide sequence: TGTGCCAGTAGTATAGGGACGTCTGGCGCAGATACGCAGTATTTT.

The chain is built from TRBV20-1 and TRBJ2-3; weak D call: TRBD2 (6 bases). V was trimmed by 6 bases and J by 2 bases, leaving 12 bases between them. Germline V gene lookup returns CDR1 DFQATT and CDR2 SNEGSKA (reference sequence). There are 13 residues in the CDR3. The CDR3 region is CSASGLNTDTQYF. The DNA of the CDR3 is TGCAGTGCCTCGGGACTCAACACAGATACGCAGTATTTT.

This clonotype was picked up a small number of times. The V and J genes are TRBV7-9 and TRBJ1-5; TRBD1 might be the D (5 bases). This CDR3 comprises 15 residues. Trimming pared 1 base from V and 2 bases from J, leaving 9 bases between. Germline V gives CDR1 SEHNR, CDR2 FQNEAQ (reference sequence). CDR3 nucleotide sequence: TGTGCCAGCAGCTTAGGCAGGGAGCGCAATCAGCCCCAGCATTTT. Encoded protein: CASSLGRERNQPQHF.

This clonotype was seen many times. The CDR3 coding sequence is TGTGCCAGCAGTGAAGGGATTAGGGAGGGCTCCTACGAGCAGTACTTC. Amino acids: CASSEGIREGSYEQYF. V is TRBV2 and J is TRBJ2-7, with 7 bases aligning to TRBD2. V lost 1 base and J lost 0; bases outside the gene matches: 6. Germline assignment: CDR1 SNHLY and CDR2 FYNNEI. The CDR3 has 16 residues.

The chain couples TRBV20-1 to TRBJ1-5; D possibly corresponds to TRBD1 (6 bases). The ends were cut back, 7 bases at V and 3 bases at J, with 10 bases in the middle. This CDR3 region has 12 residues. Germline CDR1 DFQATT, CDR2 SNEGSKA (reference sequence). CDR3 sequence reads: CSGGATNQPQHF. In DNA form, the CDR3 reads TGCAGTGGGGGGGCTACCAATCAGCCCCAGCATTTT.

V and J are TRBV20-1 and TRBJ2-3; D is unclear. Trimming took off 0 bases at V and 7 bases at J, with 8 bases between the two ends. Germline-derived CDR1 and CDR2 are DFQATT and SNEGSKA (reference sequence). There are 12 residues in the CDR3. CDR3 nucleotides: TGCAGTGCTAGAGATCCCCCGAATACGCAGTATTTT. Encoded protein: CSARDPPNTQYF.

This clonotype came up a few times. V and J are TRBV4-1 and TRBJ1-3, with a possible D match to TRBD1 (6 bases). Between the trimmed V and J ends, which lost 2 bases and 7 bases, there was a span of 15 bases. The CDR3 runs 15 residues. CDR1 is MGHRA, CDR2 YSYEKL, per germline. DNA for the CDR3: TGCGCCAGCAGCCAATTTTTAGGGGGGCCGAACACCATATATTTT. Its translation is CASSQFLGGPNTIYF.